This T cell receptor beta chain came from a study of blood T cells in healthy people across ages (dated by TCRdb to the mid-2010s). A note on the overall study: In model experiments, template switching captured roughly one uniquely barcoded TCR beta cDNA molecule for every two T cells. To track age-related changes in TCR beta repertoire diversity, the study relied on deep sequencing normalized with unique cDNA molecular identifiers. Four age groups were formed from the donors: young (average roughly 15 years), middle-aged (approximately 40), aged (62) and long-lived (82). Two additional independent replicas of 1 million unique cDNA reads from the same blood draw were analyzed for two donors (one aged 18 to 29 and one aged 80 or older).

Library construction relied on 5' RACE. The listed sequencing device is Illumina HiSeq 2500. The second PCR ran for about 7 to 11 cycles and used a J-beta primer mix along with a sample-barcoded 5' primer. A unique molecular identifier was introduced onto each TCR beta cDNA molecule by a template-switch 5' adaptor carrying 12 random nucleotides. At least 2.5 million CDR3-containing paired-end reads were obtained from each sample. All of the RNA was converted into first-strand cDNA using the Mint cDNA synthesis kit, with a TRBC-specific oligonucleotide serving as the primer. After uracil-DNA glycosylase treatment, a first 18-cycle PCR used universal primers M1SS and BC2_uni_R on all cDNA. In the source study's methods: Each sample was normalized by randomly selecting 1 million high-quality reads, each carrying a distinct molecular identifier. Instead of being binned into consensus sequences, reads with shared molecular identifiers were discarded. MiTCR, set to a Q25 quality threshold and the strictest error-elimination algorithm, was used for CDR3 identification, clonotype clustering and error correction. A nonparametric unseen species model using Euler transformation provided a lower-bound estimate of total TCR beta diversity. TCRdb ran its own pipeline on the public reads, namely fastp trimming at Q25 and MiXCR clone calling, and kept in-frame beta chains. Each entry is one CDR3 protein sequence, shown with its most common DNA and genes. TCRdb, not the original authors, processed these V and J calls. The sample table contains approximately 580,000 distinct CDR3 sequences; only one count was recorded for 24% of them. The leading ten clones occupy 7.5% to 9% of the sample.

There are a few counts of this clonotype. The clone's antigen remains unknown. Within one base of it there is no much larger clone, and no base qualities were kept. The research as a whole found: Observed TCR beta diversity per million T cells fell roughly linearly with age, and a significant reduction was already apparent by age approximately 41. Observed TCR beta diversity correlated strongly with the percentage of naive T cells measured by flow cytometry. Compared with the aged group, the long-lived group had more naive CD4+ T cells, fewer expanded clones and increased TCR diversity, a pattern suggesting age selection. Since profiling was done on bulk unsorted PBMCs, naive and antigen-experienced compartments could not be conclusively compared. Estimates of total diversity based on one million sequenced T cells were considered lower bounds and underestimates. The CMV infection status of donors was not known, potentially confounding age-related changes in expanded clonotypes.

Looking up the germline V gene yields CDR1 SGHRS and CDR2 YFSETQ. There are 15 amino acids in the CDR3, from cysteine to phenylalanine inclusive. Kept here is only the CDR3 DNA, which spans 45 bases and is read in frame from base 1. Systemically healthy Caucasian individuals from Russia, around 39 in total and aged roughly 6 to 100 years, were included as donors. Each donor gave 8 to 10 milliliters of peripheral blood, drawn into EDTA-treated Vacutainer tubes. Ficoll-Paque density-gradient centrifugation was used to isolate PBMCs, with at least 6.5 million per sample. Trizol reagent was used to extract total RNA from PBMCs, with at least 5 micrograms per sample. Naive CD45RAhigh/CD27high T cell percentages were measured by flow cytometry on a PBMC aliquot from every donor. The data also belong to a second study, concerning T cells of mothers and their children. According to the second study: Donors were nine systemically healthy Caucasian individuals: three mothers and their six children. cDNA synthesis consumed the entire amount of extracted RNA, loaded at roughly 1.5 ug RNA in each 15 ul reaction. Sample barcodes and 2-4 random nucleotides were added via the M1S primer in the second PCR. More than 9 million TCR beta CDR3 reads were obtained from each mother, and roughly 3 million reads were obtained from each child. Thymic selection shapes the output of TCR recombination in a similar way in related and unrelated pairs, and inherited differences have a minor effect. Normalized repertoire overlap in related mother-child pairs was always slightly higher than in unrelated mother-child pairs, but the difference was never significant. Persistent microchimeric T cell clones were not detected, at a sensitivity of 85 to 100 clones per million clonotypes. In the study, deep NGS was used to compare the TCR beta repertoires of mothers and children, and features distinguishing related mother-child pairs from unrelated individuals were sought. Mothers averaged about 40 +/- 4 years of age and children averaged about 12 +/- 4 years. After adapter ligation with NEBNext reagents, the libraries were sequenced on Illumina HiSeq 2000 with 100+100 nt paired-end reads. To prevent cross-contamination, the mother and child libraries were prepared a month apart and were sequenced in separate runs. For each donor, somewhere between roughly 450,000 and 2,000,000 distinct TCR beta clonotypes were identified. Naive TCR beta clonotypes were estimated from low-frequency clonotypes matched to each donor's FACS-determined naive share, without sorting.

This receptor was identified in a boy aged 10-17 years in good health. The rearranged chain carries TRBV5-1 and TRBJ2-1, with TRBD1 as a weak D call on 6 bases. The J call could be wrong; TRBJ2-7 is a better fit for the DNA end. Sequenced input: blood. The CDR3 region reads CASSLLDRSVDEQYF. In nucleotide form, the sequence is TGCGCCAGCAGCCTTTTAGACAGGAGCGTAGACGAGCAGTACTTC.